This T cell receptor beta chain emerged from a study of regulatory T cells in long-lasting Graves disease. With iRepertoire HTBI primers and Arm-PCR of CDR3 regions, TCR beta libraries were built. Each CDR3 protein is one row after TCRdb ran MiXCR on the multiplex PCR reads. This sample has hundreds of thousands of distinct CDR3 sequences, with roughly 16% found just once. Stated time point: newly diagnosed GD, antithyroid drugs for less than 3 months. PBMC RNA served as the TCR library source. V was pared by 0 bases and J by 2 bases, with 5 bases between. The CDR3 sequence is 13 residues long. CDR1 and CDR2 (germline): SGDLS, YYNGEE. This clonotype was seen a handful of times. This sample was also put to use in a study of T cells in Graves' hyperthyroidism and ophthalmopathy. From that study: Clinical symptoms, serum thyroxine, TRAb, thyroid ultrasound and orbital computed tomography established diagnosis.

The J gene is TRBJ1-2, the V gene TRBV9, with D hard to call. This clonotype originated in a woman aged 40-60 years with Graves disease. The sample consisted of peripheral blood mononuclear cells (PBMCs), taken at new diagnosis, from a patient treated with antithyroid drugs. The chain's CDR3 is CASSVGTNYGYTF. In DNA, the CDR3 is TGTGCCAGCAGCGTAGGAACCAACTATGGCTACACCTTC.